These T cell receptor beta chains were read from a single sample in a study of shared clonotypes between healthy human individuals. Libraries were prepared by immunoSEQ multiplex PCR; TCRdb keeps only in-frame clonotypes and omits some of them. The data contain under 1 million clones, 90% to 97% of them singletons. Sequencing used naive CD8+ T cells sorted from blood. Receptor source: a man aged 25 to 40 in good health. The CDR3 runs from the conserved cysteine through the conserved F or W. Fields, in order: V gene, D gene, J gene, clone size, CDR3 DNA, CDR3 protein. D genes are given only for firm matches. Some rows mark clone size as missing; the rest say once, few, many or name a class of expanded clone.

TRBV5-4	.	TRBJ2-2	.	TGTGCCAGCAGCTTGGCCCAAGGGAAGGGGTTCACCGGGGAGCTGTTTTTT	CASSLAQGKGFTGELFF
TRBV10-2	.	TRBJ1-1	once	TGCGCCAGCAGTGATTCGTGGAACACTGAAGCTTTCTTT	CASSDSWNTEAFF
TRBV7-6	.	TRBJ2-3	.	TGTGCCAGCAAAAGCACAGATACGCAGTATTTT	CASKSTDTQYF
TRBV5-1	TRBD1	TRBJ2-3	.	TGCGCCAGCAGCTGGACAGGGGAGATGGATACGCAGTATTTT	CASSWTGEMDTQYF
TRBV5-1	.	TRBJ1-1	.	TGCGCCAGCAGCGACAGTCCCGCGGACACTGAAGCTTTCTTT	CASSDSPADTEAFF
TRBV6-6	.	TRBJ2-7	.	TGTGCCAGCAGTCCAAGCTCAGGGTGGTCCTACGAGCAGTACTTC	CASSPSSGWSYEQYF
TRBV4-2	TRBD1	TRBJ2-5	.	TGTGCCAGCAGCCAATTGGAGACAGGGGGCGCAGGAGAGACCCAGTACTTC	CASSQLETGGAGETQYF
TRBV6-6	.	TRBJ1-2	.	TGTGCCAGCAGTTACTCCCAGGGAGGAGGCTACACCTTC	CASSYSQGGGYTF
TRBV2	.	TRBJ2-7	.	TGTGCCACGAGGACTCGTTTTGGAGAGCAGTACTTC	CATRTRFGEQYF
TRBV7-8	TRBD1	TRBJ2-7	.	TGTGCCAGCAGCGTAGGACAGGGCGTTCTCTACGAGCAGTACTTC	CASSVGQGVLYEQYF
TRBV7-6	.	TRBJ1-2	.	TGTGCCAGCAGCTTAGGGGACACCCTTAACTATGGCTACACCTTC	CASSLGDTLNYGYTF
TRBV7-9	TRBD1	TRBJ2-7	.	TGTGCCAGCAGCTACGGGGACAGGGGTAGGAACGAGCAGTACTTC	CASSYGDRGRNEQYF
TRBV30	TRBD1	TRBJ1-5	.	TGTGCCTGGAGTTTTGACAGGGTCGGTCAGCCCCAGCATTTT	CAWSFDRVGQPQHF
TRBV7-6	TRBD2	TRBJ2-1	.	TGTGCCAGCAGCTTATACGGAGCGGGAGCCGACAATGAGCAGTTCTTC	CASSLYGAGADNEQFF
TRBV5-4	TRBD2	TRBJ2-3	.	TGTGCCAGCAGCTTGCCTAGCGGGACCACAGATACGCAGTATTTT	CASSLPSGTTDTQYF
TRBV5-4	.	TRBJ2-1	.	TGTGCCAGCAGTCCGGCGGACTACAATGAGCAGTTCTTC	CASSPADYNEQFF
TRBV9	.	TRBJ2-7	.	TGTGCCAGCAGCGTAGACTCGCGGACCTACGAGCAGTACTTC	CASSVDSRTYEQYF
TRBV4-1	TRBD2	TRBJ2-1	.	TGCGCCAGCAGCCTCGGGACTAGCGGGAGTCTAGGCAATGAGCAGTTCTTC	CASSLGTSGSLGNEQFF
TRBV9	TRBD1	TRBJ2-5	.	TGTGCCAGCAGCGTAGGACAGGGATGGAGGGAGACCCAGTACTTC	CASSVGQGWRETQYF
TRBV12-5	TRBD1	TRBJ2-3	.	TGTGCTAGTGGTTTGGGACTGGGACAGGTAACGACAGATACGCAGTATTTT	CASGLGLGQVTTDTQYF
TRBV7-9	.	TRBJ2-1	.	TGTGCCAGCAGCTCAGGGGATCCCTTCTCCTACAATGAGCAGTTCTTC	CASSSGDPFSYNEQFF
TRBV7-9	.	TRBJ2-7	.	TGTGCCAGCAGCCCGAGGGTGGGCTCCCCCGGCTACGAGCAGTACTTC	CASSPRVGSPGYEQYF
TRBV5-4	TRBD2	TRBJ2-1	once	TGTGCCAGCAGCCCTGCTAGCGGAGACTACAATGAGCAGTTCTTC	CASSPASGDYNEQFF
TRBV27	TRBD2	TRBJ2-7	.	TGTGCCTGTGGTAGCGGGAGCCACCCTCAAGAGCAGTACTTC	CACGSGSHPQEQYF
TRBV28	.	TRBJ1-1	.	TGTGCCAGCAGTTTAGGGAGGACCCCAGCAGCTTTCTTT	CASSLGRTPAAFF
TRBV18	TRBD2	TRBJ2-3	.	TGTGCCAGCTCACCAAGGTTGGCTAGCGGGAGCACCACAGATACGCAGTATTTT	CASSPRLASGSTTDTQYF
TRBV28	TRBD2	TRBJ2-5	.	TGTGCCAGCAGTTTAAGTAGCGGGAGGGCCGGGGGAGAGACCCAGTACTTC	CASSLSSGRAGGETQYF
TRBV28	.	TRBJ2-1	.	TGTGCCAGCGTTTATGACCCAGCCCTTTACAATGAGCAGTTCTTC	CASVYDPALYNEQFF
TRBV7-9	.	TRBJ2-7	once	TGTGCCAGCAGCAACCCTCCTGGGGAGCAGTACTTC	CASSNPPGEQYF
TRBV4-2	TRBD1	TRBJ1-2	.	TGTGCCAGCAGCCAAGACTTTTCGGGACAGGTCCGTGGCTACACCTTC	CASSQDFSGQVRGYTF
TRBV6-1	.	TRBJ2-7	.	TGTGCCAGCAACCTGAAGCAGTCGTACGAGCAGTACTTC	CASNLKQSYEQYF
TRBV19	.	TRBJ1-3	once	TGTGCCAGTAGTAAAGGACAGCCGGAGAACACCATATATTTT	CASSKGQPENTIYF
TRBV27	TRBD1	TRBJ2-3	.	TGTGCCAGCAGTTCGGGACAGGGGATCACAGATACGCAGTATTTT	CASSSGQGITDTQYF
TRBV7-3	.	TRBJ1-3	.	TGTGCCAGCAGCCCGGCGGGCTCTGGAAACACCATATATTTT	CASSPAGSGNTIYF
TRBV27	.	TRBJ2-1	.	TGTGCCAGCAGTTTATCCTCTCTCCTAGCAGACAATGAGCAGTTCTTC	CASSLSSLLADNEQFF
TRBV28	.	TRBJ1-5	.	TGTGCCAGCAGTTTTGGATCATCCAACAATCAGCCCCAGCATTTT	CASSFGSSNNQPQHF
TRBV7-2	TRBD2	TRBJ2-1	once	TGTGCCAGCAGCTTCACTAGCGGGACCTATGAGCAGTTCTTC	CASSFTSGTYEQFF
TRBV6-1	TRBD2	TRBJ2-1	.	TGTGCCAGCAGTAAAGCTCACCCGGGAGGGCTTATGGATGAGCAGTTCTTC	CASSKAHPGGLMDEQFF
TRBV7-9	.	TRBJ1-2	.	TGTGCCAGCAGCTTAGACGGACAAAGTAACTATGGCTACACCTTC	CASSLDGQSNYGYTF
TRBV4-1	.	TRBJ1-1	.	TGCGCCAGCAGCCAAGAGCCTGGGGCAGGCAACACTGAAGCTTTCTTT	CASSQEPGAGNTEAFF
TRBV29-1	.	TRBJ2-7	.	TGCAGCGTTAAAAGTGGAGAGCAGTACTTC	CSVKSGEQYF
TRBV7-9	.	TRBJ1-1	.	TGTGCCAGCAGCCCCCCGTTATTTGCTGAAGCTTTCTTT	CASSPPLFAEAFF
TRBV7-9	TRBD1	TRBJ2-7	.	TGTGCCAGCAGCATCGGACAGGGGGTCGACGAGCAGTACTTC	CASSIGQGVDEQYF
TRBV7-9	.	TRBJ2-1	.	TGTGCCAGCAGCTTAGCGACTAGTTCTTCCTACAATGAGCAGTTCTTC	CASSLATSSSYNEQFF
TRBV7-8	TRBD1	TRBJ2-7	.	TGTGCCAGCAGCTATACAGGGGACAGGGGATACGAGCAGTACTTC	CASSYTGDRGYEQYF
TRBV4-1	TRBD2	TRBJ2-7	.	TGCGCCAGCAGCCAATTGGTGACTAGCAGCTCCTACGAGCAGTACTTC	CASSQLVTSSSYEQYF
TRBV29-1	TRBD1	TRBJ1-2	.	TGCAGCGTTGAAGATGGGACAGGGGATAACTATGGCTACACCTTC	CSVEDGTGDNYGYTF
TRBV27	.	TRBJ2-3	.	TGTGCCAGCAGTAGGGAGCAGACCGTACATACGCAGTATTTT	CASSREQTVHTQYF
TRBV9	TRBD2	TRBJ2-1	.	TGTGCCAGCAGCGTATACGGGCGCGGGACTAGAGAAAATGAGCAGTTCTTC	CASSVYGRGTRENEQFF
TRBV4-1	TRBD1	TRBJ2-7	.	TGCGCCAGCAGCCAAGATAGGACAGGGGCCTACGAGCAGTACTTC	CASSQDRTGAYEQYF
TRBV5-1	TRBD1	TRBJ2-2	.	TGCGCCAGCAGCTTTCGGGGACAGGGAACCGGGGAGCTGTTTTTT	CASSFRGQGTGELFF
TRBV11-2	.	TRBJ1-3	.	TGTGCCAGCAGCGCGAGCCTCGGAACATTTTACTCTGGAAACACCATATATTTT	CASSASLGTFYSGNTIYF
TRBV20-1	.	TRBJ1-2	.	TGCAGTGGAAGGGGTGAGGGCTACACCTTC	CSGRGEGYTF
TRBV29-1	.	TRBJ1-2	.	TGCAGCGTTGAAGTCGTCGGACAGTGGGCTAACTATGGCTACACCTTC	CSVEVVGQWANYGYTF